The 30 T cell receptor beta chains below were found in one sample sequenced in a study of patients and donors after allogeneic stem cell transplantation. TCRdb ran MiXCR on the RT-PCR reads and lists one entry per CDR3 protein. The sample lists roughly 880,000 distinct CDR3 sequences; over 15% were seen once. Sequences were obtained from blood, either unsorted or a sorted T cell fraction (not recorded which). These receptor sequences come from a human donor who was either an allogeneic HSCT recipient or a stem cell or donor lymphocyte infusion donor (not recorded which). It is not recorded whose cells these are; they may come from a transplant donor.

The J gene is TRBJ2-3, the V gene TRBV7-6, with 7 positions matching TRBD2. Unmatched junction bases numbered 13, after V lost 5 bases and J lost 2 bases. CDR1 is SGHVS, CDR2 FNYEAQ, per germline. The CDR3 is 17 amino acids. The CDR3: CASSGPEGGGPTDTQYF. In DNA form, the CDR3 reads TGTGCCAGCAGCGGACCGGAGGGCGGGGGACCCACAGATACGCAGTATTTT.

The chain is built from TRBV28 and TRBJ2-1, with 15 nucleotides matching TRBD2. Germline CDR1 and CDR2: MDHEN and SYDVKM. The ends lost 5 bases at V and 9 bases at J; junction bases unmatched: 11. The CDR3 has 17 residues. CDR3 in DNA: TGTGCCAGCAGTCCCACGGGACTAGCGGGAGGATTCGGTGAGCAGTTCTTC. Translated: CASSPTGLAGGFGEQFF.

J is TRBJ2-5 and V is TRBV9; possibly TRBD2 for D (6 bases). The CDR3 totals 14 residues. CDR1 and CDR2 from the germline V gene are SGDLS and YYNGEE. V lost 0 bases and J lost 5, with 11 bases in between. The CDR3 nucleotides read TGTGCCAGCAGCGTAGCTACTAGCAGGGAGACCCAGTACTTC. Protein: CASSVATSRETQYF.

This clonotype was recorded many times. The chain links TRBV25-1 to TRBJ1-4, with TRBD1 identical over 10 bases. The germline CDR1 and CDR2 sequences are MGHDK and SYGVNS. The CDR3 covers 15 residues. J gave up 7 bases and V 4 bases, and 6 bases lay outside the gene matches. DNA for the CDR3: TGTGCCAGCAGTGTCAAGACAGGGGGCGGTGAAAAACTGTTTTTT. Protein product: CASSVKTGGGEKLFF.

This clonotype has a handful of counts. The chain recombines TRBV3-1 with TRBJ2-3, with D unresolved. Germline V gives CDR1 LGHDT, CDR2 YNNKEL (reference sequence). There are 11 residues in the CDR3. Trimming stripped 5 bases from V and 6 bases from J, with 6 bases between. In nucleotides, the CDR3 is TGTGCCAGCAGCAAAGCCGATACGCAGTATTTT. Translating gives CASSKADTQYF.

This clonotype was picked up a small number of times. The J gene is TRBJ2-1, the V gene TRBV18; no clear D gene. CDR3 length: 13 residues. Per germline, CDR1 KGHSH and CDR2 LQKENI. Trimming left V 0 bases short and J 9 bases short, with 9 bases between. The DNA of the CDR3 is TGTGCCAGCTCACCACCAGGGTACGTTGAGCAGTTCTTC. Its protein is CASSPPGYVEQFF.

CDR3 DNA sequence: TGTGCCAGCAGTCATACAGGGGTGAACACCGGGGAGCTGTTTTTT. Residues: CASSHTGVNTGELFF. V is TRBV27 and J is TRBJ2-2, with 7 bases that match TRBD1. CDR1 MNHEY and CDR2 SMNVEV come from the germline V gene (reference sequence). This CDR3 has 15 amino acids. The V segment lost 5 bases and the J segment 1 base; nucleotides outside the gene matches: 4.

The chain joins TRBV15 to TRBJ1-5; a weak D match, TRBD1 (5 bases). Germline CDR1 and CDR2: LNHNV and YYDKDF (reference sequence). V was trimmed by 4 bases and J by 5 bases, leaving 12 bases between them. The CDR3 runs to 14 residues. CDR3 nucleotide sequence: TGTGCCACCAGCATAGGGACCGGGCATCAGCCCCAGCATTTT. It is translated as CATSIGTGHQPQHF.

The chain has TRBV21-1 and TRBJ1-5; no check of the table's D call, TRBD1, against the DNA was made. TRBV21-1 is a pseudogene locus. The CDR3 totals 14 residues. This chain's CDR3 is CANRGGPLNQPQHF. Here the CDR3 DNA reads TGTGCCAACCGAGGGGGACCGTTGAATCAGCCCCAGCATTTT.

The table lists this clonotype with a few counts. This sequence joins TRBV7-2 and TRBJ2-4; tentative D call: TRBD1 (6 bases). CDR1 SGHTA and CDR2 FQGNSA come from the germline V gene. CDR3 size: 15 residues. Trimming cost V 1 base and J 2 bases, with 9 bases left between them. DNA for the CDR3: TGTGCCAGCAGCTTAGGCGGACAGCCCAAAAACATTCAGTACTTC. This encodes CASSLGGQPKNIQYF.

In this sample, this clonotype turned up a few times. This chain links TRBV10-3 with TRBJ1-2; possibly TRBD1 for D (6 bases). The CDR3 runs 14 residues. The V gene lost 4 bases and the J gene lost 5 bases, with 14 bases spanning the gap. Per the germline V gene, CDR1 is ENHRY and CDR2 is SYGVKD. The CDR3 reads CAISGYGTPYGYTF. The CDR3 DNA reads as TGTGCCATCAGTGGGTACGGGACACCGTATGGCTACACCTTC.

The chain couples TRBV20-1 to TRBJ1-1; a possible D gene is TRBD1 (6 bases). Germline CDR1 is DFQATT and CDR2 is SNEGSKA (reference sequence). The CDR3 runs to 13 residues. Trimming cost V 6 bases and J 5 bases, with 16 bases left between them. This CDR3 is CSAGDMGETEAFF. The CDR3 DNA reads TGCAGTGCCGGGGACATGGGTGAGACTGAAGCTTTCTTT.

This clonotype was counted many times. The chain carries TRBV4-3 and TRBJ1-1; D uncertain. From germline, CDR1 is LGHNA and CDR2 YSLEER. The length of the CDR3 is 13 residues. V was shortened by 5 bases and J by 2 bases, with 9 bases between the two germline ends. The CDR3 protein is CASSGRANTEAFF. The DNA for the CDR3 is TGCGCCAGCAGCGGACGGGCCAACACTGAAGCTTTCTTT.

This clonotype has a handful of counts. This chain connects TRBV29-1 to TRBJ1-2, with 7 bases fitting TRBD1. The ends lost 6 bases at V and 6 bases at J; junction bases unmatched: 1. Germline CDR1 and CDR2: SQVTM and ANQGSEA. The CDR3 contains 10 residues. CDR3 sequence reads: CSVDRDGYTF. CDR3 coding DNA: TGCAGCGTCGACAGGGATGGCTACACCTTC.

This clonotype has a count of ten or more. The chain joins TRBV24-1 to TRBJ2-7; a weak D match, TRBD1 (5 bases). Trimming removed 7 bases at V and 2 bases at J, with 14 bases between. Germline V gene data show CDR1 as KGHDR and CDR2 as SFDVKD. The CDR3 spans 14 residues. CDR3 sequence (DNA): TGTGCCACCAGAGCTGACAGCTTCCCCTACGAGCAGTACTTC. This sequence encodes CATRADSFPYEQYF.

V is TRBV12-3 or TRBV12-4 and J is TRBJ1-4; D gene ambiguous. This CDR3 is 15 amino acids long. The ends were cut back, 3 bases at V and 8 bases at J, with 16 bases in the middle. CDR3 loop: CASSLGGRSQEKLFF. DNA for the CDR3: TGTGCCAGCAGTTTGGGTGGAAGGAGTCAGGAAAAACTGTTTTTT.

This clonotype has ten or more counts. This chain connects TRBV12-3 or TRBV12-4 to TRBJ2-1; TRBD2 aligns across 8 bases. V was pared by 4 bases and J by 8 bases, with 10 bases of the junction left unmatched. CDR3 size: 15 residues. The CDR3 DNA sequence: TGTGCCAGCAGTTCCGGGACTAGTGGCGCGTATGAGCAGTTCTTC. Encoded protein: CASSSGTSGAYEQFF.

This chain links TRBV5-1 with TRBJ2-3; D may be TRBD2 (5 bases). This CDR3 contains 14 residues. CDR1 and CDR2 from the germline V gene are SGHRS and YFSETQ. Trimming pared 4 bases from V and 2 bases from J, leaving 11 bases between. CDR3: CASSPARATDTQYF. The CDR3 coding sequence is TGCGCCAGCAGCCCGGCGAGGGCCACAGATACGCAGTATTTT.

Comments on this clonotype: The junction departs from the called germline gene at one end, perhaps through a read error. The CDR3 region is CSAREDRKSTDTQYF. The CDR3 DNA reads as TGCAGTGCGAGAGAGGACAGGAAAAGCACAGATACGCAGTATTTT. This sequence joins TRBV20-1 and TRBJ2-3, with 7 bases aligning to TRBD1. The CDR3 length is 15 residues. Germline lookup yields CDR1 DFQATT and CDR2 SNEGSKA (reference sequence).

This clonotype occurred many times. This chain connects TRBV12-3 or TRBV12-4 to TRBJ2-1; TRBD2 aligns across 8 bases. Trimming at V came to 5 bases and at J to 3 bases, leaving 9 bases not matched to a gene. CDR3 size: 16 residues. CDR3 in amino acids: CASSPKAGAYYNEQFF. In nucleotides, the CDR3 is TGTGCCAGCAGTCCAAAAGCGGGGGCCTACTACAATGAGCAGTTCTTC.

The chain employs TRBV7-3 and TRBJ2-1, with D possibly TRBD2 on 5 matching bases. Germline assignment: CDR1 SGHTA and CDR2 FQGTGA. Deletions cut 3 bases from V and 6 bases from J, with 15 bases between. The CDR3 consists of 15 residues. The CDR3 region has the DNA TGTGCCAGCAGCTTCTCGGGGTTTTCTATCAATGAGCAGTTCTTC. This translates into CASSFSGFSINEQFF.

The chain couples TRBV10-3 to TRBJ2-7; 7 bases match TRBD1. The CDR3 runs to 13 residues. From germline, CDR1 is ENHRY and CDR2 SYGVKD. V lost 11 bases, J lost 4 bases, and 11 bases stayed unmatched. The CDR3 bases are TGTGCCTCATCTGTGGGGACAGAGTACGAGCAGTACTTC. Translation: CASSVGTEYEQYF.

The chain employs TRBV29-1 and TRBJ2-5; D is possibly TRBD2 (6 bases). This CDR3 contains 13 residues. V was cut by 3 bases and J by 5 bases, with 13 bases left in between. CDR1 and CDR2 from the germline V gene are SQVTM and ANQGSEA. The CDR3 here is CSVEWRGVETQYF. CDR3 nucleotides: TGCAGCGTTGAGTGGCGGGGAGTGGAGACCCAGTACTTC.

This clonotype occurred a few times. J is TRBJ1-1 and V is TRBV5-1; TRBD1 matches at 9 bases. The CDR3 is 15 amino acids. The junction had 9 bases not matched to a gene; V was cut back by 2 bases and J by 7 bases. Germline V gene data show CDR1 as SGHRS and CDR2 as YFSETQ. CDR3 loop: CASSLMGTGLFEAFF. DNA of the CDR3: TGCGCCAGCAGCTTAATGGGGACAGGGCTTTTTGAAGCTTTCTTT.

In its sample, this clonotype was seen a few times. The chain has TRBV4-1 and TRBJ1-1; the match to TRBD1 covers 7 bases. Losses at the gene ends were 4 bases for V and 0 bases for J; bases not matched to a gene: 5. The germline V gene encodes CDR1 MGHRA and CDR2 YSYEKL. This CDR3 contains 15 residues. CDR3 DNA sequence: TGCGCCAGCAGCCGCGGGGGACAGATGAACACTGAAGCTTTCTTT. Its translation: CASSRGGQMNTEAFF.

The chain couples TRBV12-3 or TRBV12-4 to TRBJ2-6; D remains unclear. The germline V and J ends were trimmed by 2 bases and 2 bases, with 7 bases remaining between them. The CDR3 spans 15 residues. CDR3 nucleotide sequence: TGTGCCAGCAGTTTAAAGGGTGCTGGGGCCAACGTCCTGACTTTC. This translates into CASSLKGAGANVLTF.

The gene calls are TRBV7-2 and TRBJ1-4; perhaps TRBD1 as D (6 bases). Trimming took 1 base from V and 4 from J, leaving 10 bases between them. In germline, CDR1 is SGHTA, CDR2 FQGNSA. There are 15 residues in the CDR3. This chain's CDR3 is CASSLGGGHNEKLFF. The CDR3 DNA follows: TGTGCCAGCAGCTTAGGGGGGGGACATAATGAAAAACTGTTTTTT.

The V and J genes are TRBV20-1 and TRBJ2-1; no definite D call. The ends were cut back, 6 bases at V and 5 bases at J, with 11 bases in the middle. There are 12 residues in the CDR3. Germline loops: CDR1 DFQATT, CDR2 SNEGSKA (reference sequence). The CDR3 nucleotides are TGCAGTGCGACTTTAGCCAACAATGAGCAGTTCTTC. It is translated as CSATLANNEQFF.

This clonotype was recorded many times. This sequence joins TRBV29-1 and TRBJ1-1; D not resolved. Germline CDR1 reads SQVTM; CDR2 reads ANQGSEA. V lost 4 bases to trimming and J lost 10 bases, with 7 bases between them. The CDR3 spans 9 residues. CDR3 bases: TGCAGCGTTGTCGAAGGAGCTTTCTTT. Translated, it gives CSVVEGAFF. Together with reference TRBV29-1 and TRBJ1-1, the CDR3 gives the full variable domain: SAVISQKPSRDICQRGTSLTIQCQVDSQVTMMFWYRQQPGQSLTLIATANQGSEATYESGFVIDKFPISRPNLTFSTLTVSNMSPEDSSIYLCSVVEGAFFGQGTRLTVV.

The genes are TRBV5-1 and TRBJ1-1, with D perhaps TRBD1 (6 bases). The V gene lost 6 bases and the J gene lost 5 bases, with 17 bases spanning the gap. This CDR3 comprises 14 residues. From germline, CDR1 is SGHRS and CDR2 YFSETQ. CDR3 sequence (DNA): TGCGCCAGCAAAGGGGGGGGTGAGAGGACTGAAGCTTTCTTT. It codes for CASKGGGERTEAFF.